This passage covers 12 T cell receptor beta chains from one sample sequenced in a study of low-dose radiotherapy and immunotherapy resistance in tumors. It was with a constant-region primer and a V-primer adapter that TCRs were amplified over approximately 18 PCR cycles. TCRdb reprocessed the reads via MiXCR and lists one record per CDR3 protein. This table has approximately 52,000 distinct CDR3 sequences, 33% appearing once. This sample's time point: after trial treatment. Treatment in this sample: LDRT plus nivolumab, ipilimumab, low-dose cyclophosphamide and aspirin (RACIN trial). The sequencing used PBMCs, collected after low-dose radiotherapy plus immunotherapy. Source of these receptors: a male donor with rectosigmoid adenocarcinoma.

This clonotype is a singleton in its sample. This chain connects TRBV3-1 to TRBJ2-1; TRBD2 aligns across 8 bases. V was pared by 0 bases and J by 5 bases, with 6 bases of the junction left unmatched. CDR1 is LGHDT and CDR2 is YNNKEL in the germline V gene (reference sequence). The CDR3 spans 16 residues. The CDR3 DNA reads TGTGCCAGCAGCCAAGATCGCGGGGGGATAAACAATGAGCAGTTCTTC. It yields the protein CASSQDRGGINNEQFF.

This sequence joins TRBV13 and TRBJ1-2; D possibly corresponds to TRBD1 (6 bases). Trimming removed 5 bases from V and 12 bases from J, with 19 bases in between. CDR1 and CDR2 (germline): PRHDT, FYEKMQ (reference sequence). This CDR3 is 13 amino acids long. The CDR3 sequence is CASSPTPQGRHTF. The CDR3 DNA reads as TGTGCCAGCAGCCCTACACCACAGGGACGGCACACCTTC.

The V and J genes are TRBV6-6 and TRBJ1-2, with 9 bases fitting TRBD1. With V trimmed by 6 bases and J by 2 bases, 7 bases remained unmatched. Germline V CDR1 and CDR2: MNHNY, SVGAGI (reference sequence). The CDR3 is made up of 15 amino acids. The CDR3 here is CASSLTGGANYGYTF. For the CDR3, the DNA is TGTGCCAGCAGCCTAACAGGGGGCGCCAACTATGGCTACACCTTC.

To note about this clonotype: A single base is all that separates this from a far larger clone, so a read error is likely. V gene TRBV12-3 or TRBV12-4 combines with J gene TRBJ2-7, with D maybe TRBD2 (6 bases). The CDR3 is 15 residues long. With 10 bases removed from V and 7 bases from J, the gap between germline ends came to 26 bases. CDR3 in DNA: TGTGCCACGAGCCTCGGGAGAAACGCCTACAATGAGCAGTACTTC. This codes for CATSLGRNAYNEQYF.

The chain is built from TRBV5-7 and TRBJ1-5; D not resolved. TRBV5-7 belongs to the ORF category, with a function that is uncertain. Between the trimmed V and J ends, which lost 0 bases and 1 base, there was a span of 14 bases. This CDR3 comprises 17 residues. The CDR3 bases are TGTGCCAGCAGCTTGGTGGACCTTCTAGGGAGCAATCAGCCCCAGCATTTT. This gives the protein CASSLVDLLGSNQPQHF.

This clonotype was observed at least ten times. The CDR3 loop reads CASSSGTGLQPQHF. The CDR3 nucleotides are TGTGCCAGCAGTTCCGGGACAGGGCTTCAGCCCCAGCATTTT. The chain combines TRBV28 with TRBJ1-5; 9 positions agree with TRBD1. The CDR3 is 14 amino acids. The germline CDR1 and CDR2 sequences are MDHEN and SYDVKM. The J segment lost 6 bases and the V segment lost 4 bases, leaving 4 bases of the junction unmatched.

This clonotype was picked up many times. The chain has TRBV7-9 and TRBJ1-2; 9 nucleotides match TRBD1. This CDR3 comprises 16 residues. The V and J ends lost 10 bases and 4 bases, in that order; junction bases with no gene match: 16. Germline V gene sequence: CDR1 SEHNR, CDR2 FQNEAQ (reference sequence). CDR3 DNA: TGTGCCACCTCCGGGACAGGGATGTCTTGGGCCTATGGCTACACCTTC. Translated: CATSGTGMSWAYGYTF.

This clonotype occurred many times. The rearrangement links TRBV28 to TRBJ2-3; D gene uncertain. Germline V lookup: CDR1 MDHEN, CDR2 SYDVKM. V dropped 8 bases and J dropped 2 bases, with 14 bases sitting between them. This CDR3 has 14 amino acids. CDR3 DNA sequence: TGTGCCAGCGCCGCGACGAGCTACACAGATACGCAGTATTTT. It yields the protein CASAATSYTDTQYF.

In this sample, this clonotype turned up many times. The gene calls are TRBV6-2 or TRBV6-3 and TRBJ2-3; D not resolved. Germline-derived CDR1 and CDR2 are MNHEY and SVGEGT. V gave up 6 bases and J gave up 2 bases, with 9 bases separating them. The CDR3 extends over 13 amino acids. CDR3 sequence: CASSEPYTDTQYF. In DNA, the CDR3 is TGTGCCAGCAGCGAACCTTACACAGATACGCAGTATTTT.

The gene calls are TRBV24-1 and TRBJ2-1; D is uncertain. The length of the CDR3 is 16 residues. Trimming stripped 5 bases from V and 1 base from J, with 14 bases between. In germline, CDR1 is KGHDR, CDR2 SFDVKD. CDR3 sequence: CATSGPMKGSYNEQFF. In DNA, the CDR3 is TGTGCCACCAGTGGCCCAATGAAGGGTTCCTACAATGAGCAGTTCTTC.

The chain is built from TRBV11-2 and TRBJ2-2; 7 bases line up with TRBD2. This CDR3 contains 13 residues. Per the germline V gene, CDR1 is SGHAT and CDR2 is FQNNGV. Trimming removed 5 bases from V and 7 bases from J; junction bases left unmatched: 4. The CDR3 region has the DNA TGTGCCAGCAGCGCACGGGGGGACGGGGAGCTGTTTTTT. Protein sequence: CASSARGDGELFF.

At least ten counts were recorded for this clonotype. This chain connects TRBV29-1 to TRBJ2-7; D may be TRBD1 (6 bases). The CDR3 consists of 13 residues. From germline, CDR1 is SQVTM and CDR2 ANQGSEA. V was pared by 0 bases and J by 4 bases, with 10 bases between. The CDR3 is CSVEDNRAYEQYF. The CDR3 nucleotides read TGCAGCGTTGAAGATAACAGGGCGTACGAGCAGTACTTC.